These T cell receptor beta chains were read from a single sample in a study of CD8+ T cells in alopecia areata. Measured with immunoSEQ multiplex PCR; TCRdb has only the in-frame clones, and not every one. The table lists about 270,000 clones, about 60% of them singletons. The specimen was CD4+ T cells sorted from blood, collected at week 52, from a patient treated with tofacitinib. The receptor set was obtained from a human donor with alopecia areata. Each CDR3 is given with its conserved first and last residue. A D gene is named only where the DNA matches it firmly. Some rows mark clone size as missing; the rest say once, few, many or name a class of expanded clone.

j_call v_call d_call clone_size cdr3_nt cdr3_aa
TRBJ2-7 TRBV2 - few TGTGCCAGCAGTAGGGACTCCACCCAGCAGTACTTC CASSRDSTQQYF
TRBJ1-2 TRBV30 - - TGTGCCTGGACCCTTTTTCGCTATGGCTACACCTTC CAWTLFRYGYTF
TRBJ2-4 TRBV6-1 - - TGTGCCAGCAGGGGCCTAAAAAACATTCAGTACTTC CASRGLKNIQYF
TRBJ2-5 TRBV7-9 TRBD2 few TGTGCCAGCAGCGCTAGCGGGGAAGAGACCCAGTACTTC CASSASGEETQYF
TRBJ1-2 TRBV29-1 TRBD1 - TGCAGCGTTGAACGGGACAGGGGGCTCGGTGGCTACACCTTC CSVERDRGLGGYTF
TRBJ2-7 TRBV5-1 - few TGCGCCAGCAGCCTGGACGGATACGAGCAGTACTTC CASSLDGYEQYF
TRBJ1-5 TRBV29-1 TRBD1 - TGCAGCTCCGGGACAGGGGATGGGCCCCAGCATTTT CSSGTGDGPQHF
TRBJ2-5 TRBV2 - - TGTGCCAGCAGATTCCTAGTCCGGGAGAAACAAGAGACCCAGTACTTC CASRFLVREKQETQYF
TRBJ2-4 TRBV30 TRBD2 few TGTGCCTGGAGTGGACTAGCGGGGGGAATTCAGTACTTC CAWSGLAGGIQYF
TRBJ2-1 TRBV30 - - TGTGCCTGGAGGGAAGCGAACACAGGTTCCAATGAGCAGTTCTTC CAWREANTGSNEQFF
TRBJ1-1 TRBV2 - few TGTGCCAGCAGTGAAGAGGGTATAGGTACTGAAGCTTTCTTT CASSEEGIGTEAFF
TRBJ1-1 TRBV27 TRBD1 few TGTGCCAGCACCCCTCGGGTAGGGACAGTTGAAGCTTTCTTT CASTPRVGTVEAFF
TRBJ1-1 TRBV30 - few TGTGCCTACCCAAACCCCCAAGTGGAGAACACTGAAGCTTTCTTT CAYPNPQVENTEAFF
TRBJ2-3 TRBV15 - - TGTGCCACCAGCAGAGACAACCCGGCTAGCGTAGATACGCAGTATTTT CATSRDNPASVDTQYF
TRBJ2-3 TRBV2 - - TGTGCCAGCAGGGCCATCCCAGATACGCAGTATTTT CASRAIPDTQYF
TRBJ1-2 TRBV25-1 - - TGTGCCAGCAGTGAATCGGTAACAGAGGGCTATGGCTACACCTTC CASSESVTEGYGYTF
TRBJ1-2 TRBV7-9 - - TGTGCCAGCAGCTTAGGAAGTGTCAACTATGGCTACACCTTC CASSLGSVNYGYTF
TRBJ1-2 TRBV29-1 - - TGCAGCGTTCCACTCGACGGCTACACCTTC CSVPLDGYTF
TRBJ2-6 TRBV7-3 - - TGTGCCAGCAGAGGGACTGGGGCCAACGTCCTGACTTTC CASRGTGANVLTF
TRBJ2-5 TRBV28 - few TGTGCCAGCAGGATAACCTCCGAGACCCAGTACTTC CASRITSETQYF
TRBJ2-7 TRBV9 - few TGTGCCAGCAGCGTAGGGGGAGGACTGGTCTACGAGCAGTACTTC CASSVGGGLVYEQYF
TRBJ1-2 TRBV29-1 - - TGCAGCACAGGATTCGCCCTCGGTGGCTACACCTTC CSTGFALGGYTF
TRBJ2-3 TRBV7-2 TRBD1 - TGTGCCAGCAGCTTTGATACGGGACAGGCGGGCACAGATACGCAGTATTTT CASSFDTGQAGTDTQYF
TRBJ2-1 TRBV30 - - TGTGCCTGGAGGAGCGTAGGAAGGTTTTACAATGAGCAGTTCTTC CAWRSVGRFYNEQFF
TRBJ2-5 TRBV7-9 TRBD2 - TGTGCCAGCAGCTTAGCGGATTGGCAGCGGGGCGTACAAGAGACCCAGTACTTC CASSLADWQRGVQETQYF
TRBJ1-1 TRBV7-2 - - TGTGCCAGCAGCTTAGGGGCTAGGGGAGTGACTGAAGCTTTCTTT CASSLGARGVTEAFF
TRBJ2-1 TRBV20-1 - - TGCAGTGCTAGATTTCTCGATGAGCAGTTCTTC CSARFLDEQFF
TRBJ1-5 TRBV9 - - TGTGCCAGCAGCGTGGACCATGGCAATCAGCCCCAGCATTTT CASSVDHGNQPQHF
TRBJ2-3 TRBV29-1 - many TGCAGCGTTGTCTTCGGAGCCACAGATACGCAGTATTTT CSVVFGATDTQYF
TRBJ1-5 TRBV7-2 - - TGTGCCAGCAGCCGCCGGGGTCCATTACAGCCCCAGCATTTT CASSRRGPLQPQHF
TRBJ1-6 TRBV30 - - TGTGCCTGGAGTGGTGCCCAACTCTCACCCCTCCACTTT CAWSGAQLSPLHF
TRBJ2-3 TRBV5-1 TRBD2 - TGCGCCAGCAGCTTGATTTCGGGAGGCGCAGATACGCAGTATTTT CASSLISGGADTQYF
TRBJ2-1 TRBV5-1 TRBD1 - TGCGCCAGCAGCAATCCGGACAGGGTATACAATGAGCAGTTCTTC CASSNPDRVYNEQFF
TRBJ1-2 TRBV9 - - TGTGCCAGCAGCGTAGCCCCAAACTATGGCTACACCTTC CASSVAPNYGYTF
TRBJ2-7 TRBV13 TRBD2 - TGTGCCAGCAGCGTGACTCGGCGGGGGGGCGTTTACGAGCAGTACTTC CASSVTRRGGVYEQYF
TRBJ2-7 TRBV9 - - TGTGCCAGCAGCGTGGGGACGGTAGCTGCCTACGAGCAGTACTTC CASSVGTVAAYEQYF
TRBJ1-2 TRBV29-1 - few TGCAGCGTTGAAGAATGGGGGGGCAGTGGCTACACCTTC CSVEEWGGSGYTF
TRBJ2-5 TRBV7-6 - few TGTGCCAGCAGCTTAGCATGGGATGACAGAGTCCAAGAGACCCAGTACTTC CASSLAWDDRVQETQYF
TRBJ1-2 TRBV6-5 - - TGTGCCAGCAGTTACTCGAACTATGGCTACACCTTC CASSYSNYGYTF
TRBJ1-1 TRBV5-4 TRBD1 few TGTGCCAGCAGCACCGACAGGGCCCAGAACACTGAAGCTTTCTTT CASSTDRAQNTEAFF
TRBJ2-7 TRBV5-1 - - TGCGCCAGCAGCGCGGGACAGTCCGGCGAGCAGTACTTC CASSAGQSGEQYF
TRBJ2-3 TRBV9 - - TGTGCCAGCAGCGCCTCTGGACAGTCAGATACGCAGTATTTT CASSASGQSDTQYF
TRBJ2-7 TRBV30 TRBD1 - TGTGCCTGGAGTACGGGACAGTCCTACGAGCAGTACTTC CAWSTGQSYEQYF
TRBJ1-1 TRBV2 - - TGTGCCAGCAGCGGCAGGGCATCAGCAGCTTTCTTT CASSGRASAAFF
TRBJ2-7 TRBV29-1 TRBD2 - TGCAGCGTTGATGGACTAGCGGGGGGAGAGCAGTACTTC CSVDGLAGGEQYF
TRBJ1-5 TRBV11-2 - few TGTGCCAGCAGCCTTAGTACGGGGGGCAATCAGCCCCAGCATTTT CASSLSTGGNQPQHF
TRBJ2-4 TRBV30 TRBD1 few TGTGCCTGGAGAGGGACAGGGGGACTAGCCAAAAACATTCAGTACTTC CAWRGTGGLAKNIQYF
TRBJ1-1 TRBV7-9 - - TGTGCCAGCAGCTTAGGGGATAACACTGAAGCTTTCTTT CASSLGDNTEAFF
TRBJ1-1 TRBV10-3 - - TGTGCCATCAGTGTACAGCTCCCCGGGGGCGCCCATGAAGCTTTCTTT CAISVQLPGGAHEAFF
TRBJ2-1 TRBV2 - - TGTGCCAGCAACAACAGGCACTACAATGAGCAGTTCTTC CASNNRHYNEQFF
TRBJ1-3 TRBV5-1 - - TGCGCCAGCAGCTCGGAGTTATCTGGAAACACCATATATTTT CASSSELSGNTIYF
TRBJ1-1 TRBV20-1 - once TGCAGTGCTAGGGACCCTACTGAAGCTTTCTTT CSARDPTEAFF
TRBJ1-4 TRBV11-2 - few TGTGCCAGCAGCTTTAGCGGCCAGGGCCCTGAAAAACTGTTTTTT CASSFSGQGPEKLFF
TRBJ2-7 TRBV6-6 - - TGTGCCAGCAGTTATCACTACGAGCAGTACTTC CASSYHYEQYF
TRBJ2-2 TRBV29-1 - few TGCAGCGTTGCCGGGATGGCAGGGGGGCTAGTGAACACCGGGGAGCTGTTTTTT CSVAGMAGGLVNTGELFF
TRBJ1-5 TRBV19 - - TGTGCCAGTAGTGTTTTACCGGGACAACGAATTAATCAGCCCCAGCATTTT CASSVLPGQRINQPQHF
TRBJ2-7 TRBV2 - - TGTGCCAGCAGTTCCCAAGGGTTGGCGAATTACGAGCAGTACTTC CASSSQGLANYEQYF
TRBJ2-1 TRBV30 TRBD1 few TGTGCCTGGGAGGGACAGGCTCTCTACAATGAGCAGTTCTTC CAWEGQALYNEQFF
TRBJ1-5 TRBV5-1 TRBD1 once TGCGCCAGCAGCTTGGGGACAGGGCATGACAATCAGCCCCAGCATTTT CASSLGTGHDNQPQHF
TRBJ1-6 TRBV5-1 - - TGCGCCAGCAGCTTGGAGACAGATAATTCACCCCTCCACTTT CASSLETDNSPLHF